A selection of T cell receptor beta chains follows, all from one sample in a study of blood T cell repertoires in COVID-19. The data were produced by immunoSEQ multiplex PCR, yet TCRdb's version contains in-frame clones alone and is incomplete. Seen here are around 130,000 clones, about 85% observed once, and the top ten hold 3.5% to 4.5%. The source material was peripheral blood. The receptors come from a man aged 55 to 70 with acute or convalescent COVID-19. Each CDR3 is given with its conserved first and last residue. Fields, in order: D gene, J gene, V gene, clone size, CDR3 DNA, CDR3 protein. The D gene is left open where the match is weak. Rows may omit the clone size; those that give it use once, few, many or a size class.

TRBD2,TRBJ2-6,TRBV4-2,once,TGTGCCAGCAGCCAAGAGACTAGCAGCAGCTCTGGGGCCAACGTCCTGACTTTC,CASSQETSSSSGANVLTF
.,TRBJ2-5,TRBV6-5,.,TGTGCCAGCAGGCTGAGAGAGACCCAGTACTTC,CASRLRETQYF
.,TRBJ2-7,TRBV5-1,.,TGCGCCAGCAGCACACCAGGGGCGTCGTACGAGCAGTACTTC,CASSTPGASYEQYF
TRBD2,TRBJ2-7,TRBV7-6,.,TGTGCCAGCAGCTCCGGGACTAGCGGGATCTACGAGCAGTACTTC,CASSSGTSGIYEQYF
TRBD1,TRBJ1-2,TRBV30,.,TGTGCCTGCTCCCCCGCGGGTACAGGGGGCTATGGCTACACCTTC,CACSPAGTGGYGYTF
TRBD1,TRBJ1-1,TRBV5-4,few,TGTGCCAGCAGCTTAGGGACAGGGGATGAAGCTTTCTTT,CASSLGTGDEAFF
.,TRBJ2-7,TRBV29-1,.,TGCAGCGTTCGGAGGGACAGATCCTACGAGCAGTACTTC,CSVRRDRSYEQYF
TRBD2,TRBJ2-5,TRBV27,.,TGTGCCAGCAGTCCCCGGGGTGGCGGGAGCGGTGAGACCCAGTACTTC,CASSPRGGGSGETQYF
.,TRBJ2-5,TRBV28,.,TGTGCCAGCAGTATTTACAGGGGACTCCAAGAGACCCAGTACTTC,CASSIYRGLQETQYF
TRBD2,TRBJ2-5,TRBV7-7,.,TGTGCTAGCAGCCCGCAAGCGGGAGCCGGGGAGACCCAGTACTTC,CASSPQAGAGETQYF
.,TRBJ1-1,TRBV7-9,.,TGTGCCAGCAGCTCATTTGCGGGATACACTGAAGCTTTCTTT,CASSSFAGYTEAFF
TRBD2,TRBJ2-7,TRBV11-2,.,TGTGCCAGCAGCTGGACTAGCGGGAGGGCCCCCGAGCAGTACTTC,CASSWTSGRAPEQYF
.,TRBJ1-2,TRBV3-1/TRBV3-2,.,TGTGCCAGCAGCCACGGGGGGGAAAGAGGCTACACCTTC,CASSHGGERGYTF
.,TRBJ2-5,TRBV29-1,.,TGCAGCGAGAGGGGAGGCCTGGGGGAGACCCAGTACTTC,CSERGGLGETQYF
.,TRBJ1-2,TRBV28,.,TGTGCCAGCAGTTCTGCTAGGCGTGGCTACACCTTC,CASSSARRGYTF
.,TRBJ2-1,TRBV6-2/TRBV6-3,once,TGTGCCAGCAGTTACAGGCAGGGAAGGGATGAGCAGTTCTTC,CASSYRQGRDEQFF
.,TRBJ2-7,TRBV18,.,TGTGCCAGCTCCCTAAGAGATACAGTTCTTGCGGGTGAGCAGTACTTC,CASSLRDTVLAGEQYF
.,TRBJ1-1,TRBV23-1,.,TGCGCCAGCGGTCGGAGCAGGGGTAACACTGAAGCTTTCTTT,CASGRSRGNTEAFF
TRBD1,TRBJ2-1,TRBV19,.,TGTGCCAGTAGTATCCGGGACAGGGAAGGAAATGAGCAGTTCTTC,CASSIRDREGNEQFF
TRBD2,TRBJ2-7,TRBV14,.,TGTGCCAGCAGCCGGGGAGGGTTCTACGAGCAGTACTTC,CASSRGGFYEQYF
.,TRBJ1-3,TRBV6-5,.,TGTGCCAGCAGCCCGAGCTCTGGAAACACCATATATTTT,CASSPSSGNTIYF
TRBD1,TRBJ1-5,TRBV28,.,TGTGCCAGCAGTTTTGAACAGGGGGCACATCAGCCCCAGCATTTT,CASSFEQGAHQPQHF
TRBD1,TRBJ1-4,TRBV4-3,.,TGCGCCAGCAGCTCCGTGGACAGGGATGAAAAACTGTTTTTT,CASSSVDRDEKLFF
.,TRBJ2-7,TRBV6-4,.,TGTGCCAGCAGTGACTCGACTTGGGTTCGCGAGCAGTACTTC,CASSDSTWVREQYF
.,TRBJ2-1,TRBV14,.,TGTGCCAGCAGCCAAGGGTTAGCCCGCTCCTACAATGAGCAGTTCTTC,CASSQGLARSYNEQFF
.,TRBJ2-1,TRBV5-4,.,TGTGCCAGCAGCAGGACGACAGGGAGGAAGTTCTTC,CASSRTTGRKFF
TRBD1,TRBJ2-7,TRBV7-6,.,TGTGCCACCGCAGCCACTTTTGGACAGGGGGGCGAGCAGTACTTC,CATAATFGQGGEQYF
.,TRBJ1-6,TRBV28,.,TGTGCCAGCAGTAAACAGGGTCCAGGAGATTCACCCCTCCACTTT,CASSKQGPGDSPLHF
.,TRBJ1-6,TRBV3-1/TRBV3-2,once,TGTGCCAGCAGCCAAGCAGGAATACTACAGGATGATAACTATAATTCACCCCTCCACTTT,CASSQAGILQDDNYNSPLHF
TRBD2,TRBJ2-3,TRBV6-6,.,TGTGCCAGCAGTCGCTCCTCGGGACTAGCGGGAGTCCCAGATACGCAGTATTTT,CASSRSSGLAGVPDTQYF
.,TRBJ1-1,TRBV7-9,.,TGTGCCAGCAGCTTGGGGGGAGGGGCGTCGAACACTGAAGCTTTCTTT,CASSLGGGASNTEAFF
TRBD1,TRBJ1-2,TRBV29-1,.,TGCAGCGTGATGGGCCGGGACAGGGGGCTGTATGGCTACACCTTC,CSVMGRDRGLYGYTF
.,TRBJ2-1,TRBV7-9,.,TGTGCCAGCACCCAACCCGGGGTCGGTGAGCAGTTCTTC,CASTQPGVGEQFF
TRBD1,TRBJ1-2,TRBV6-1,few,TGTGCCAGCAGTGAAGACAGGGGGCGGCCTAACTATGGCTACACCTTC,CASSEDRGRPNYGYTF
.,TRBJ1-1,TRBV9,once,TGTGCCAGCAGCGTTCACGGGGGGTCGAACACTGAAGCTTTCTTT,CASSVHGGSNTEAFF
.,TRBJ2-5,TRBV15,.,TGTGCCACCAGAGGGGCAGGAAAAGAGACCCAGTACTTC,CATRGAGKETQYF
TRBD1,TRBJ1-4,TRBV28,.,TGTGCCAGCACCCAGGGGGCGGGGGGGGTTGAAAAACTGTTTTTT,CASTQGAGGVEKLFF